This TCR beta chain was sequenced in a study of T cell responses to AZD1222 COVID-19 vaccine. General study findings and limits: Among vaccine-associated CD4 TCRs, coverage spanned spike, with dominance at 160-218 and 743-854. Clonal diversity was possibly underestimated, and the donors were mostly white British, with more females.

The CDR3 runs 14 residues. Trimming removed 5 bases at V and 0 bases at J, with 10 bases between. Germline V gene sequence: CDR1 SNHLY, CDR2 FYNNEI. Method: immunoSEQ multiplex PCR; TCRdb's copy keeps in-frame clones and lacks some. The profile covers approximately 160,000 clones, with more than 85% appearing a single time and about 0.9% taken by the ten largest. Details on this clone: The antigen is unknown.

Sequences were derived from peripheral blood, sampled on day 0 of AZD1222 vaccination. This receptor was identified in an adult in good health. The chain carries TRBV2 and TRBJ1-1, with unresolved D. Written as DNA, the CDR3 is TGTGCCAGCAGTCCATTTGGTATGAACACTGAAGCTTTCTTT. Its protein is CASSPFGMNTEAFF.